This T cell receptor beta chain was found in a study of T cells after yellow fever vaccination. Study background: With SMART-Seq v4 Ultra Low Input, the fractions containing low cell numbers were prepared.

TCRdb itself ran the 5' RACE reads through MiXCR, one entry per CDR3 protein. The table shows 300,000 to 450,000 distinct CDR3 sequences, with over 5% occurring only once. This clonotype was seen repeatedly, ten times or more. V was pared by 7 bases and J by 4 bases, with 7 bases of the junction left unmatched. The CDR3 runs to 15 residues. CDR1 is SGHTA and CDR2 is FQGNSA in the germline V gene. The source is a man aged 25 to 45 who received the YFV17D yellow fever vaccine. The V call is TRBV7-2, the J call TRBJ2-1, with 10 bases that match TRBD2. The sample here was PBMCs, taken 5 days after the yellow fever booster vaccination. The CDR3 DNA is TGTGCCAGCACCGACAGACTAGCGGGTTACAATGAGCAGTTCTTC. Its translation is CASTDRLAGYNEQFF.